This T cell receptor beta chain was found in a study of beta chain features in type 1 diabetes. Study outcomes and limitations: Diminished insertions and augmented deletions at VDJ junctions characterized type 1 diabetes patients. Overrepresentation of cells with high TCR expression could result from cDNA sequencing. Type 1 diabetes patients showed a moderate but significant shortening of TCRB CDR3s in all four CD4+ subsets.

A word on this clone: Its antigen is not known.

The CDR3 runs 13 residues. Germline CDR1 and CDR2: SNHLY and FYNNEI. Trimming stripped 4 bases from V and 0 bases from J, with 6 bases between. The authors reverse transcribed all of the isolated RNA, so sequencing captured expressed TCRB transcripts. The assay was immunoSEQ multiplex PCR, and TCRdb's table has in-frame clones only and misses some. The sample carries around 260,000 clones, around 25% recorded once. The chain couples TRBV2 to TRBJ1-1; D is undetermined. Material for sequencing was naive CD4+ T cells from blood. This receptor was identified in a woman in her 30s with type 1 diabetes. CDR3 region: CASSAEMNTEAFF. The CDR3 DNA reads as TGTGCCAGCAGTGCCGAGATGAACACTGAAGCTTTCTTT.